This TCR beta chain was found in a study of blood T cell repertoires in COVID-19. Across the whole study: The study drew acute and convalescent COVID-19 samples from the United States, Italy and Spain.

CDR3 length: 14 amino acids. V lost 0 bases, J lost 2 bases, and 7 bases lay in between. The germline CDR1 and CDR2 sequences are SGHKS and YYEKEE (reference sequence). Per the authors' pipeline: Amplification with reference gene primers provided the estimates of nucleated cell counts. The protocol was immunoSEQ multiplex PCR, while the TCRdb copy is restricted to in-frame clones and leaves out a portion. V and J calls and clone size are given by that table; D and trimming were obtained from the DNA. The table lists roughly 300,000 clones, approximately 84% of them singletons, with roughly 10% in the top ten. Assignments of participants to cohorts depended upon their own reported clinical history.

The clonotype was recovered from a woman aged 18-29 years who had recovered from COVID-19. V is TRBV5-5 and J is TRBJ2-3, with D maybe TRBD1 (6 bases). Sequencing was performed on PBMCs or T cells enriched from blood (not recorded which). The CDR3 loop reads CASSLDRATDTQYF. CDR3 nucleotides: TGTGCCAGCAGCTTGGACAGGGCCACAGATACGCAGTATTTT.